The clone carrying this T cell receptor (beta chain) has just one count. What it binds is not known. TCRdb's copy holds only in-frame clones and misses some; the assay was immunoSEQ multiplex PCR. The sample includes 2 million to 2.5 million clones, 90% to 97% of them seen just once. This sample was taken from a study of shared clonotypes between healthy human individuals. Germline lookup yields CDR1 SGHRS and CDR2 YFSETQ. This CDR3 is 15 amino acids long. V dropped 1 base and J dropped 1 base, with 11 bases sitting between them. General observations from the study: Clonotype sharing across four donors was observed for about 5.2% of naive CD4 clonotypes. Only a few donors were included, so the genetic and exposure-history diversity represented was limited.

The source of this sequence is a man between 18 and 35 years old in good health. Source material: naive CD4+ T cells sorted from blood. Specified subset: CD45RA+ positively selected. This chain connects TRBV5-1 to TRBJ1-1; unclear D gene. The CDR3 coding sequence is TGCGCCAGCAGCTTGAGACCCGGAAGGAACACTGAAGCTTTCTTT. Translation: CASSLRPGRNTEAFF.